This T cell receptor (beta chain) was identified during a study of T cells in women clearing cervical HPV infection. Details on this clone: The read terminates 3 residues ahead of where the CDR3 ends, so the germline J gene completes it.

Trimming pared 7 bases from V and 2 bases from J, leaving 15 bases between. CDR1 is LNHDA, CDR2 SQIVND, per germline (reference sequence). The CDR3 totals 15 residues. The assay was immunoSEQ multiplex PCR, and TCRdb's table has in-frame clones only and misses some. Its clone listing holds about 40,000 clones. This TCR came from a woman aged 18 to 69 with a cervical HPV16 infection that either progressed to CIN3+ or cleared (not recorded which). The sample was blood buffy coat. This chain uses TRBV19 with TRBJ1-5, with a possible D match to TRBD1 (5 bases). Partial CDR3 DNA: TGTGCCAGTACCCCGGGGGAAGTGGGCAATCAGCCC. It codes for CASTPGEVGNQP. The complete CDR3 reads CASTPGEVGNQPQHF.